Following are 16 T cell receptor beta chains from one sample sequenced in a study of cytomegalovirus exposure and HLA in healthy donors. PCR involved 60 Vbeta and 13 Jbeta primers. The assay was immunoSEQ multiplex PCR, and TCRdb's table has in-frame clones only and misses some. In the table there are 59,000 or so clones, 65% to 80% of which are singletons. Sequenced input: PBMCs. These receptors originate from a man younger than 40 in good health and CMV-seropositive.

The gene calls are TRBV9 and TRBJ2-3; TRBD2 is a possible D gene (6 bases). The CDR3 covers 17 residues. In germline, CDR1 is SGDLS, CDR2 YYNGEE. Trimming stripped 6 bases from V and 0 bases from J, with 20 bases between. CDR3 sequence (DNA): TGTGCCAGCACCGGGACCCCTAACGGGGGTAGCACAGATACGCAGTATTTT. It codes for CASTGTPNGGSTDTQYF.

This rearrangement joins TRBV5-8 to TRBJ1-2; a possible D gene is TRBD1 (5 bases). Germline lookup yields CDR1 SGHTS and CDR2 YDEGEE. With 2 bases removed from V and 8 bases from J, the gap between germline ends came to 13 bases. This CDR3 region has 13 residues. The CDR3: CASSFGTLRGYTF. The CDR3 coding sequence is TGTGCCAGCAGCTTTGGGACTCTCCGGGGCTACACCTTC.

The J gene is TRBJ1-5, the V gene TRBV6-1, with 7 bases that match TRBD1. The CDR3 consists of 15 residues. The V gene's germline CDR1 is MNHNS and CDR2 SASEGT. With V trimmed by 6 bases and J by 1 base, 6 bases remained unmatched. The CDR3 DNA reads as TGTGCCAGCAGAGACAGGGCGGAAAGCAATCAGCCCCAGCATTTT. Translation: CASRDRAESNQPQHF.

The rearrangement uses TRBV28 and TRBJ1-5; 8 bases are shared with TRBD1. V gave up 4 bases and J gave up 5 bases; unmatched junction bases: 10. The CDR3 sequence is 16 residues long. Germline V lookup: CDR1 MDHEN, CDR2 SYDVKM. CDR3 residues: CASSSLGQGDHQPQHF. The DNA of the CDR3 is TGTGCCAGCAGTTCCCTAGGACAGGGAGATCATCAGCCCCAGCATTTT.

DNA for the CDR3: TGCGCCAGCAGCCAAGACCCGACAGACTCTAGGGAGCAGTACTTC. Translated, it gives CASSQDPTDSREQYF. The gene calls are TRBV4-1 and TRBJ2-7; D perhaps matches TRBD1 (5 bases). Germline CDR1 MGHRA, CDR2 YSYEKL. The CDR3 is 15 residues long. The V end lost 0 bases, the J end lost 7 bases, and 16 bases lay between the germline ends.

The chain uses TRBV6-5 and TRBJ1-1; D not certain. Germline CDR1 MNHEY, CDR2 SVGAGI. V was clipped by 5 bases and J by 6 bases, with 7 bases between them. This CDR3 is 11 amino acids long. The CDR3 DNA reads TGTGCCAGCAGTCCCGGGTCTGAAGCTTTCTTT. Protein product: CASSPGSEAFF.

The J gene is TRBJ2-1, the V gene TRBV19, with 10 bases fitting TRBD2. Germline V gives CDR1 LNHDA, CDR2 SQIVND (reference sequence). Trimming cost V 3 bases and J 0 bases; bases outside gene matches: 2. The CDR3 length is 16 residues. The CDR3 DNA sequence: TGTGCCAGTAGTATCCCTAGCGGGGGCTCCTACAATGAGCAGTTCTTC. It specifies CASSIPSGGSYNEQFF. The full variable domain, completed using reference TRBV19 and TRBJ2-1, is DGGITQSPKYLFRKEGQNVTLSCEQNLNHDAMYWYRQDPGQGLRLIYYSQIVNDFQKGDIAEGYSVSREKKESFPLTVTSAQKNPTAFYLCASSIPSGGSYNEQFFGPGTRLTVL.

This clone occurred a few times. The J gene is TRBJ1-1, the V gene TRBV5-1, with TRBD1 as a possible D gene (6 bases). CDR3 length: 14 amino acids. From germline, CDR1 is SGHRS and CDR2 YFSETQ. Trimming shortened V by 1 base and J by 1 base, and 8 bases separated the two germline ends. CDR3 protein: CASSLMDRNTEAFF. In nucleotides, the CDR3 is TGCGCCAGCAGCTTGATGGACAGGAACACTGAAGCTTTCTTT.

The chain carries TRBV5-4 and TRBJ2-7; TRBD1 is a possible D gene (6 bases). The V end lost 4 bases, the J end lost 5 bases, and 19 bases lay between the germline ends. The CDR3 runs 15 residues. Per germline, CDR1 SGHNT and CDR2 YYREEE (reference sequence). The CDR3 coding sequence is TGTGCCAGCAGCCATGGAGCCGGGACAAACAACGAGCAGTACTTC. Encoded protein: CASSHGAGTNNEQYF. The full variable domain, its missing parts supplied by reference TRBV5-4 and TRBJ2-7, is ETGVTQSPTHLIKTRGQQVTLRCSSQSGHNTVSWYQQALGQGPQFIFQYYREEENGRGNFPPRFSGLQFPNYSSELNVNALELDDSALYLCASSHGAGTNNEQYFGPGTRLTVT.

This clone was seen a handful of times. This chain uses TRBV7-9 with TRBJ1-1; TRBD1 might be the D (5 bases). Germline loops: CDR1 SEHNR, CDR2 FQNEAQ (reference sequence). This CDR3 has 14 amino acids. V lost 1 base to trimming and J lost 2 bases, with 8 bases between them. The CDR3 coding sequence is TGTGCCAGCAGCTTAGGTAGGGGTAACACTGAAGCTTTCTTT. Translated, it gives CASSLGRGNTEAFF.

This chain joins TRBV6-1 and TRBJ2-3; 11 bases align to TRBD2. The trim removed 4 bases at V and 6 bases at J, leaving 3 bases unmatched. Germline V lookup: CDR1 MNHNS, CDR2 SASEGT. This CDR3 comprises 14 residues. CDR3 residues: CASSVLAGGDTQYF. CDR3 DNA: TGTGCCAGCAGTGTTCTAGCGGGGGGCGATACGCAGTATTTT.

This rearrangement joins TRBV4-3 to TRBJ1-1; D is uncertain. V was clipped by 0 bases and J by 1 base, with 9 bases between them. The CDR3 runs 15 residues. Germline CDR1 is LGHNA and CDR2 is YSLEER. CDR3 coding DNA: TGCGCCAGCAGCCAAGATGATGGAGGGAACACTGAAGCTTTCTTT. Translation gives CASSQDDGGNTEAFF.

This clone has only one observation. The V gene is TRBV4-3, the J gene TRBJ2-2; no firm D call. V shed 0 bases and J shed 7 bases, with 3 bases lying between them. CDR3 length: 12 amino acids. Germline CDR1 and CDR2: LGHNA and YSLEER. CDR3 amino acids: CASSQDHGELFF. CDR3 nucleotides: TGCGCCAGCAGCCAAGATCACGGGGAGCTGTTTTTT.

V gene TRBV5-4 combines with J gene TRBJ2-5, with no clear D. Deletions cut 5 bases from V and 2 bases from J, with 4 bases between. CDR1 is SGHNT, CDR2 YYREEE, per germline (reference sequence). CDR3 size: 11 residues. The CDR3 nucleotides read TGTGCCAGCAGTTCTCAAGAGACCCAGTACTTC. Its protein product is CASSSQETQYF.

Only a few counts were recorded for this clone. This sequence joins TRBV29-1 and TRBJ1-1; 7 nucleotides line up with TRBD1. V lost 7 bases, J lost 0 bases, and 5 bases stayed unmatched. The CDR3 covers 13 residues. CDR1 is SQVTM, CDR2 ANQGSEA, per germline. CDR3 loop: CSAGQVLNTEAFF. In DNA form, the CDR3 reads TGCAGCGCAGGACAGGTTCTGAACACTGAAGCTTTCTTT.

This chain links TRBV11-2 with TRBJ1-1; a weak D match, TRBD1 (6 bases). Looked up from germline, CDR1 is SGHAT and CDR2 is FQNNGV. The CDR3 is 16 amino acids. The V end lost 4 bases, the J end lost 10 bases, and 25 bases lay between the germline ends. This chain's CDR3 is CASSSSEGPGAKAAFF. The CDR3 region has the DNA TGTGCCAGCAGCTCTTCCGAGGGCCCAGGGGCTAAGGCAGCTTTCTTT. The full variable domain, completed using reference TRBV11-2 and TRBJ1-1, is EAGVAQSPRYKIIEKRQSVAFWCNPISGHATLYWYQQILGQGPKLLIQFQNNGVVDDSQLPKDRFSAERLKGVDSTLKIQPAKLEDSAVYLCASSSSEGPGAKAAFFGQGTRLTVV.